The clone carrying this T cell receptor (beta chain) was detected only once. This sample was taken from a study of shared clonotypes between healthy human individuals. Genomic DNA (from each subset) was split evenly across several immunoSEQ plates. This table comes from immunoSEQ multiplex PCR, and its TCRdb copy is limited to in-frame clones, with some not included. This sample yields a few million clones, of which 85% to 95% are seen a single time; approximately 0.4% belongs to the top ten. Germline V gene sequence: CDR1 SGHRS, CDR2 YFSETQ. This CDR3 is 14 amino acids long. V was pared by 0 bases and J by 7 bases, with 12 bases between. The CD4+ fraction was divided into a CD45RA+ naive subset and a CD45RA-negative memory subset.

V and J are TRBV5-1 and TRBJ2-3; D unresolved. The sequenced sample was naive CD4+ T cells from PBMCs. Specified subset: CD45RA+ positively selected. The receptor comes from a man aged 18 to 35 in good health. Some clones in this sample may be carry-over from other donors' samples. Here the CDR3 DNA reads TGCGCCAGCAGCTTGGAAAATTTGGGGAATACGCAGTATTTT. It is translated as CASSLENLGNTQYF.